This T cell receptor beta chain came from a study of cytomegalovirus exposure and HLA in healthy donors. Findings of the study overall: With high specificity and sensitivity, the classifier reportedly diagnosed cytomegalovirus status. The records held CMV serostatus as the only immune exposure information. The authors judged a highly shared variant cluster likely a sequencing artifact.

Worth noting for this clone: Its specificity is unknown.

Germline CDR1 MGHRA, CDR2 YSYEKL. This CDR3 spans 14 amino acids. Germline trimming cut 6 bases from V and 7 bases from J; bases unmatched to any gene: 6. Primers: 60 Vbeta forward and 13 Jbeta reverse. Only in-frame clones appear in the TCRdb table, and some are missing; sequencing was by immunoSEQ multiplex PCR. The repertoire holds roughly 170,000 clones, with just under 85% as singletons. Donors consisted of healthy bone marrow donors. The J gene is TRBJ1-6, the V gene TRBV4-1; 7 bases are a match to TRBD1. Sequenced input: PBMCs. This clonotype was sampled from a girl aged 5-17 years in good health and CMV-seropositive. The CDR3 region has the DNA TGCGCCAGCAGAAGACAGGGACTGAATTCACCCCTCCACTTT. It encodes CASRRQGLNSPLHF.